This T cell receptor (beta chain) was recorded in a study of tumor T cells in aggressive B-cell lymphoma. CDR3 length equals 15 residues. The V segment lost 4 bases and the J segment 4 bases; nucleotides outside the gene matches: 7. Germline V gene sequence: CDR1 SGHTS, CDR2 YDEGEE. Some clones are missing from TCRdb's copy, which holds only in-frame ones; the method was immunoSEQ multiplex PCR. The table includes about 5,300 clones, roughly nine tenths detected once. The TCR sequence derives from an adult with diffuse large B cell lymphoma. The genes are TRBV5-8 and TRBJ1-5, with 8 positions matching TRBD1. Sequences were obtained from tumor tissue. In nucleotides, the CDR3 is TGTGCCAGCAGCAGTCGGACAGGGAGGAATCAGCCCCAGCATTTT. It yields the protein CASSSRTGRNQPQHF.